Below, 17 T cell receptor beta chains from the same sample are listed, as sequenced in a study of cytomegalovirus exposure and HLA in healthy donors. The PCR contained 60 Vbeta and 13 Jbeta primers. Sequenced by immunoSEQ multiplex PCR; TCRdb stores in-frame clones only, minus some. The table shows around 200,000 clones, with around 83% occurring only once. Sequencing input: PBMCs. These receptors originate from a man aged 50 or older in good health and CMV-seronegative.

The J gene is TRBJ2-7, the V gene TRBV19, with 8 bases fitting TRBD2. Germline V gene sequence: CDR1 LNHDA, CDR2 SQIVND (reference sequence). The CDR3 sequence is 15 residues long. The V segment lost 4 bases and the J segment 6 bases; nucleotides outside the gene matches: 11. The DNA for the CDR3 is TGTGCCAGTAGTAACCGGGGGGGGCGATATGCCGAGCAGTACTTC. Its protein product is CASSNRGGRYAEQYF.

The chain couples TRBV5-1 to TRBJ2-7, with TRBD1 identical over 7 bases. Trimming cost V 0 bases and J 2 bases; bases outside gene matches: 2. The length of the CDR3 is 14 residues. Germline loops: CDR1 SGHRS, CDR2 YFSETQ. CDR3 region: CASSLAQGAYEQYF. The CDR3, as DNA: TGCGCCAGCAGCTTGGCGCAGGGGGCCTACGAGCAGTACTTC.

The chain links TRBV30 to TRBJ2-5; a possible D gene is TRBD1 (6 bases). The germline CDR1 and CDR2 sequences are GTSNPN and SVGIG (reference sequence). Between the trimmed V and J ends, which lost 1 base and 5 bases, there was a span of 14 bases. The CDR3 sequence is 14 residues long. The CDR3 DNA is TGTGCCTGGAGTGAGGAAGGGGGTCGGGAGACCCAGTACTTC. The encoded protein is CAWSEEGGRETQYF.

The gene calls are TRBV20-1 and TRBJ2-1; D uncertain. This CDR3 has 11 residues. With 7 bases removed from V and 7 bases from J, the gap between germline ends came to 11 bases. CDR1 is DFQATT, CDR2 SNEGSKA, per germline (reference sequence). The CDR3 protein is CSGAPSNEQFF. CDR3 coding DNA: TGCAGTGGGGCTCCCTCTAATGAGCAGTTCTTC.

The V call is TRBV7-8, the J call TRBJ1-5, with 8 bases lining up with TRBD1. There are 15 residues in the CDR3. J lost 4 bases, V lost 3 bases, and 5 bases had no gene match. The germline V gene has CDR1 SGHVS and CDR2 FQNEAQ. CDR3: CASSLPGQVNQPQHF. The CDR3 nucleotides read TGTGCCAGCAGCTTGCCGGGACAGGTAAATCAGCCCCAGCATTTT.

This sequence joins TRBV5-1 and TRBJ2-3; 12 bases match TRBD2. V gave up 9 bases and J gave up 1 base; unmatched junction bases: 3. The CDR3 is 14 amino acids. Germline V gene data show CDR1 as SGHRS and CDR2 as YFSETQ. CDR3 DNA: TGCGCCACCGGACTAGCGGGACGCACAGATACGCAGTATTTT. It yields the protein CATGLAGRTDTQYF.

The CDR3 spells CATKKATGGLDYNSPLHF. In nucleotides, the CDR3 is TGTGCCACCAAAAAAGCCACGGGGGGCCTCGACTATAATTCACCCCTCCACTTT. This sequence joins TRBV15 and TRBJ1-6, with TRBD1 as a possible D gene (6 bases). V was trimmed by 7 bases and J by 3 bases, leaving 22 bases between them. The CDR3 sequence is 18 residues long. The germline V gene encodes CDR1 LNHNV and CDR2 YYDKDF (reference sequence). Variable domain in full (rest from reference TRBV15 and TRBJ1-6): DAMVIQNPRYQVTQFGKPVTLSCSQTLNHNVMYWYQQKSSQAPKLLFHYYDKDFNNEADTPDNFQSRRPNTSFCFLDIRSPGLGDTAMYLCATKKATGGLDYNSPLHFGNGTRLTVT.

The rearrangement uses TRBV11-2 and TRBJ2-7, with 9 positions matching TRBD2. Germline V lookup: CDR1 SGHAT, CDR2 FQNNGV. V lost 4 bases to trimming and J lost 8 bases; unmatched junction nucleotides: 12. This CDR3 is built from 15 residues. The CDR3 spells CASSWESSGMGKQYF. The DNA of the CDR3 is TGTGCCAGCAGCTGGGAATCTAGCGGGATGGGGAAGCAGTACTTC.

J is TRBJ1-1 and V is TRBV18; the match to TRBD1 covers 8 bases. CDR1 is KGHSH and CDR2 is LQKENI in the germline V gene. The CDR3 contains 15 residues. The ends lost 0 bases at V and 4 bases at J; junction bases unmatched: 4. This CDR3 reads CASSPPQGAGTEAFF. As DNA, the CDR3 is TGTGCCAGCTCACCACCTCAGGGGGCGGGCACTGAAGCTTTCTTT.

CDR3 nucleotide sequence: TGTGCCAGCAGTGAAGGGACAGGGGGCAGCTATGGCTACACCTTC. Encoded protein: CASSEGTGGSYGYTF. This chain joins TRBV2 and TRBJ1-2; 11 bases are shared with TRBD1. Germline CDR1 is SNHLY and CDR2 is FYNNEI. CDR3 length equals 15 residues. V was pared by 1 base and J by 4 bases, with 2 bases of the junction left unmatched.

This chain uses TRBV6-5 with TRBJ1-3; D might be TRBD1 (6 bases). The CDR3 covers 15 residues. V was trimmed by 6 bases and J by 0 bases, leaving 12 bases between them. Germline V CDR1 and CDR2: MNHEY, SVGAGI. CDR3 residues: CASRKRGYSGNTIYF. DNA of the CDR3: TGTGCCAGCAGGAAGAGGGGGTACTCTGGAAACACCATATATTTT.

In its sample, this clone was seen a few times. The V gene is TRBV4-2, the J gene TRBJ2-1; 8 bases are shared with TRBD2. J was trimmed by 4 bases and V by 2 bases; bases with no gene match: 4. CDR1 is LGHNA and CDR2 is YNFKEQ in the germline V gene. This CDR3 has 15 amino acids. The CDR3 sequence: CASSQPGLGYNEQFF. The DNA of the CDR3 is TGTGCCAGCAGCCAACCGGGACTAGGTTACAATGAGCAGTTCTTC.

V and J are TRBV9 and TRBJ2-7; 12 nucleotides align to TRBD1. The ends lost 0 bases at V and 6 bases at J; junction bases unmatched: 4. Germline lookup yields CDR1 SGDLS and CDR2 YYNGEE. This CDR3 has 15 amino acids. DNA of the CDR3: TGTGCCAGCAGCGTAGCGGGACAGGGGGCCAGCGAGCAGTACTTC. Translation: CASSVAGQGASEQYF.

The rearrangement joins TRBV5-1 to TRBJ2-2, with 7 bases fitting TRBD2. Trimming took 1 base from V and 0 from J; bases not matched to a gene: 9. This CDR3 contains 18 residues. Germline V lookup: CDR1 SGHRS, CDR2 YFSETQ. CDR3 DNA sequence: TGCGCCAGCAGCTTGTGGCGGGGGAATTACGCGAACACCGGGGAGCTGTTTTTT. Its protein product is CASSLWRGNYANTGELFF.

The chain links TRBV9 to TRBJ1-1; D ambiguous. From germline, CDR1 is SGDLS and CDR2 YYNGEE. This CDR3 comprises 16 residues. V shed 3 bases and J shed 0 bases, with 15 bases lying between them. The CDR3 protein is CASSATHKVMNTEAFF. The CDR3 DNA follows: TGTGCCAGCAGCGCGACTCACAAAGTCATGAACACTGAAGCTTTCTTT.

This clone appeared a single time. The rearrangement joins TRBV28 to TRBJ2-5; D remains unclear. V was clipped by 2 bases and J by 4 bases, with 11 bases between them. The germline gives CDR1 MDHEN, CDR2 SYDVKM. This CDR3 region has 14 residues. CDR3: CASSLPPPLETQYF. The CDR3 DNA follows: TGTGCCAGCAGTTTACCTCCCCCCCTAGAGACCCAGTACTTC.

The chain is built from TRBV7-3 and TRBJ2-1; 8 positions agree with TRBD2. Germline CDR1 is SGHTA and CDR2 is FQGTGA. With V trimmed by 0 bases and J by 7 bases, 14 bases remained unmatched. The CDR3 is made up of 18 amino acids. CDR3 in DNA: TGTGCCAGCAGCTTAACGGGGCGGGGGGCGAGTCTGTTGAATGAGCAGTTCTTC. This sequence encodes CASSLTGRGASLLNEQFF.